Below, one T cell receptor (beta chain) is given with its context. Using immunoSEQ multiplex PCR, the repertoire was profiled, and TCRdb retains in-frame clones only, with some absent. The profile shows 30,000 to 40,000 clones, about nine tenths of them singletons. The sample originates from a study of T cell changes during pregnancy in multiple sclerosis. Germline V lookup: CDR1 MNHEY, CDR2 SMNVEV (reference sequence). The CDR3 has 14 amino acids. J lost 8 bases, V lost 5 bases, and 8 bases had no gene match. The TCR originated in a female donor with multiple sclerosis, enrolled in a pregnancy study. The starting material was CD8+ T cells from peripheral blood mononuclear cells, obtained in the second trimester of pregnancy. The chain carries TRBV27 and TRBJ1-4; 7 positions match TRBD1. Here the CDR3 reads CASSPGRGEEKLFF. CDR3 in DNA: TGTGCCAGCAGTCCCGGCAGGGGGGAAGAAAAACTGTTTTTT.